Shown below are 29 T cell receptor beta chains from a single sample sequenced in a study of blood T cell repertoires in COVID-19. The data were produced by immunoSEQ multiplex PCR, yet TCRdb's version contains in-frame clones alone and is incomplete. The sample has about 380,000 clones, roughly 85% seen once. The sequenced sample consisted of peripheral blood. The source is a woman between 18 and 30 years old with acute or convalescent COVID-19.

The rearrangement uses TRBV9 and TRBJ1-2, with D possibly matching TRBD1 (5 bases). The CDR3 sequence is 14 residues long. Trimming took 0 bases from V and 6 from J, leaving 12 bases between them. Germline CDR1 is SGDLS and CDR2 is YYNGEE. DNA for the CDR3: TGTGCCAGCAGCGTAGCTTCAGGGAATGATGGCTACACCTTC. This gives the protein CASSVASGNDGYTF.

The rearrangement uses TRBV5-8 and TRBJ1-4; 9 bases match TRBD1. The length of the CDR3 is 15 residues. From germline, CDR1 is SGHTS and CDR2 YDEGEE. The ends lost 4 bases at V and 8 bases at J; junction bases unmatched: 9. CDR3 in amino acids: CASSEGQGDREKLFF. CDR3 DNA sequence: TGTGCCAGCAGCGAGGGACAGGGAGATCGAGAAAAACTGTTTTTT.

The V call is TRBV27, the J call TRBJ2-7, with 11 positions matching TRBD1. Trimming cost V 4 bases and J 5 bases; bases outside gene matches: 4. The CDR3 has 14 amino acids. Germline CDR1 MNHEY, CDR2 SMNVEV (reference sequence). CDR3: CASSSGTGGNEQYF. Written as DNA, the CDR3 is TGTGCCAGCAGTTCTGGGACAGGGGGTAACGAGCAGTACTTC.

The V call is TRBV5-6, the J call TRBJ2-7; TRBD1 aligns across 10 bases. Per germline, CDR1 SGHDT and CDR2 YYEEEE. The CDR3 loop spans 14 amino acids. With V trimmed by 2 bases and J by 5 bases, 4 bases remained unmatched. This chain's CDR3 is CASSFGTGDHEQYF. The CDR3 DNA reads as TGTGCCAGCAGCTTTGGGACAGGGGATCACGAGCAGTACTTC.

J is TRBJ2-7 and V is TRBV29-1; 7 bases are a match to TRBD1. Germline V gene sequence: CDR1 SQVTM, CDR2 ANQGSEA. V was clipped by 4 bases and J by 0 bases; unmatched bases: 3. The CDR3 is 13 amino acids. CDR3 amino acids: CSVVQGPSYEQYF. CDR3 coding DNA: TGCAGCGTTGTACAGGGGCCCTCCTACGAGCAGTACTTC.

The gene calls are TRBV4-1 and TRBJ1-3; D unclear. CDR3 length: 16 amino acids. Per germline, CDR1 MGHRA and CDR2 YSYEKL. V lost 0 bases and J 3 bases, leaving 12 bases between the germline ends. The CDR3 region has the DNA TGCGCCAGCAGCCAAGAAGGGAGCATACTTGGAAACACCATATATTTT. Protein: CASSQEGSILGNTIYF.

The chain combines TRBV3-1 (or the pseudogene TRBV3-2) with TRBJ1-4; perhaps TRBD1 as D (6 bases). CDR1 is LGHDT, CDR2 YNNKEL, per germline (reference sequence). Deletions cut 4 bases from V and 4 bases from J, with 16 bases between. The CDR3 is made up of 16 amino acids. CDR3: CASSPRPDSRNEKLFF. The CDR3 DNA is TGTGCCAGCAGCCCCAGACCGGACAGTCGTAATGAAAAACTGTTTTTT.

The V gene is TRBV6-4, the J gene TRBJ1-3; D not certain. Germline V gene data show CDR1 as MRHNA and CDR2 as SNTAGT. With 6 bases removed from V and 4 bases from J, the gap between germline ends came to 16 bases. CDR3 length equals 15 residues. The CDR3 region is CASRVRLIVGNTIYF. CDR3 sequence (DNA): TGTGCCAGCAGGGTCCGACTAATCGTAGGAAACACCATATATTTT.

This chain joins TRBV7-2 and TRBJ2-7, with 14 bases lining up with TRBD2. This CDR3 is 17 amino acids long. V shed 5 bases, J shed 3 bases, and the junction held 9 bases outside the gene matches. Germline CDR1 is SGHTA and CDR2 is FQGNSA. This chain's CDR3 is CASSPQGTSGSLYEQYF. CDR3 nucleotide sequence: TGTGCCAGCAGCCCACAGGGGACTAGCGGGAGTCTCTACGAGCAGTACTTC.

The V gene is TRBV2, the J gene TRBJ1-1; no definite D call. The V gene's germline CDR1 is SNHLY and CDR2 FYNNEI. V was cut by 6 bases and J by 6 bases, with 14 bases left in between. The CDR3 is 13 residues long. The CDR3 DNA reads TGTGCCAGCAGGGGAGCTCAAGCTGCTGAAGCTTTCTTT. This encodes CASRGAQAAEAFF.

This clone came up once. This sequence joins TRBV5-5 and TRBJ2-3; D gene ambiguous. V gave up 1 base and J gave up 0 bases, with 12 bases separating them. Germline-derived CDR1 and CDR2 are SGHKS and YYEKEE (reference sequence). The CDR3 has 16 residues. The CDR3: CASSLLGGASTDTQYF. The CDR3 DNA reads as TGTGCCAGCAGCTTGCTCGGCGGAGCTAGCACAGATACGCAGTATTTT.

A note on this clone: A much larger clone differs from this one at a single base, so this may be a read error. Other DNA sequences in the same sample also yield this CDR3. V gene TRBV10-1 combines with J gene TRBJ2-3, with 11 bases that match TRBD2. Germline V gives CDR1 WNHNN, CDR2 SYGVQD (reference sequence). This CDR3 is built from 15 residues. CDR3 sequence reads: CASSETSGRTDTQYF. Here the CDR3 DNA reads TGCGCCAGCAGTGAGACTAGCGGGAGAACAGATACGCAATATTTT.

The chain carries TRBV7-8 and TRBJ1-5; 7 nucleotides line up with TRBD1. The CDR3 loop spans 15 amino acids. In germline, CDR1 is SGHVS, CDR2 FQNEAQ. Trimming removed 5 bases from V and 2 bases from J; junction bases left unmatched: 6. The CDR3 DNA sequence: TGTGCCAGCAGCCGGGACAGCCGGGGCAATCAGCCCCAGCATTTT. Amino acid sequence: CASSRDSRGNQPQHF.

A word on this clone: This sample also contains other DNA sequences that code for the same CDR3. The CDR3 bases are TGTGCCTCAGAGGGGGCGGGTCAGCCCCAGCATTTT. This translates into CASEGAGQPQHF. The chain recombines TRBV2 with TRBJ1-5; 7 bases are a match to TRBD1. The CDR3 runs to 12 residues. V was pared by 11 bases and J by 6 bases, with 7 bases of the junction left unmatched. Germline V gives CDR1 SNHLY, CDR2 FYNNEI.

CDR3 loop: CASSNIAGYSLNEQFF. CDR3 nucleotides: TGTGCCAGCAGCAATATAGCGGGATATTCGCTCAATGAGCAGTTCTTC. The V gene is TRBV6-4, the J gene TRBJ2-1, with 8 bases aligning to TRBD2. The CDR3 sequence is 16 residues long. The germline gives CDR1 MRHNA, CDR2 SNTAGT. J was trimmed by 6 bases and V by 6 bases; bases with no gene match: 13.

This chain's CDR3 is CASSFLQPGAPLHF. CDR3 nucleotide sequence: TGTGCCAGCAGCTTTTTACAGCCAGGTGCGCCCCTCCACTTT. This chain links TRBV6-5 with TRBJ1-6; no firm D call. Germline assignment: CDR1 MNHEY and CDR2 SVGAGI. V was clipped by 6 bases and J by 13 bases, with 19 bases between them. The length of the CDR3 is 14 residues.

The chain employs TRBV5-1 and TRBJ1-1; no clear D gene. CDR3 size: 14 residues. Germline CDR1 is SGHRS and CDR2 is YFSETQ. The V and J ends lost 2 bases and 4 bases respectively, with 12 bases between them. The CDR3 spells CASSFNRRITEAFF. The CDR3 DNA reads TGCGCCAGCAGCTTTAACAGACGAATCACTGAAGCTTTCTTT.

The rearrangement joins TRBV4-2 to TRBJ2-4; 8 bases agree with TRBD1. The J segment lost 7 bases and the V segment lost 0 bases, leaving 5 bases of the junction unmatched. Germline V gene data show CDR1 as LGHNA and CDR2 as YNFKEQ. CDR3 length: 15 residues. The DNA for the CDR3 is TGTGCCAGCAGCCAAGAGCAGGGGGCAGGGAACATTCAGTACTTC. It yields the protein CASSQEQGAGNIQYF.

This clone was observed many times. This sequence joins TRBV4-2 and TRBJ2-3; tentative D call: TRBD2 (5 bases). This CDR3 has 13 residues. CDR1 and CDR2 (germline): LGHNA, YNFKEQ. With 2 bases removed from V and 5 bases from J, the gap between germline ends came to 8 bases. CDR3 loop: CASSQPRGDTQYF. The CDR3 bases are TGTGCCAGCAGCCAACCCCGGGGAGATACGCAGTATTTT.

The CDR3 spells CASSLVRDRTEAFF. The CDR3 DNA follows: TGTGCCAGCAGCTTGGTGCGGGATCGGACTGAAGCTTTCTTT. The V call is TRBV5-6, the J call TRBJ1-1; D gene ambiguous. CDR3 length: 14 amino acids. Germline V gives CDR1 SGHDT, CDR2 YYEEEE. V was trimmed by 0 bases and J by 5 bases, leaving 11 bases between them. The full variable domain, in which reference TRBV5-6 and TRBJ1-1 provide the parts outside the CDR3, is DAGVTQSPTHLIKTRGQQVTLRCSPKSGHDTVSWYQQALGQGPQFIFQYYEEEERQRGNFPDRFSGHQFPNYSSELNVNALLLGDSALYLCASSLVRDRTEAFFGQGTRLTVV.

A single count supports this clone. The V call is TRBV9, the J call TRBJ1-3; the D gene is possibly TRBD1 (5 bases). The germline CDR1 and CDR2 sequences are SGDLS and YYNGEE. This CDR3 comprises 15 residues. V gave up 4 bases and J gave up 0 bases, with 11 bases separating them. The CDR3 bases are TGTGCCAGCAGCTCGGGGACTTACTCTGGAAACACCATATATTTT. It specifies CASSSGTYSGNTIYF.

This chain joins TRBV5-1 and TRBJ1-3; 11 bases align to TRBD1. Per the germline V gene, CDR1 is SGHRS and CDR2 is YFSETQ. This CDR3 comprises 18 residues. V lost 1 base, J lost 2 bases, and 8 bases stayed unmatched. The CDR3 loop reads CASSLKGQGATAGNTIYF. As DNA, the CDR3 is TGCGCCAGCAGCTTGAAAGGACAGGGGGCGACAGCTGGAAACACCATATATTTT.

The rearrangement uses TRBV15 and TRBJ1-5, with D unclear. The CDR3 has 15 amino acids. Germline CDR1 LNHNV, CDR2 YYDKDF (reference sequence). V was clipped by 1 base and J by 0 bases, with 7 bases between them. The CDR3 region is CATSRGRNSNQPQHF. DNA for the CDR3: TGTGCCACCAGCAGAGGCAGAAATAGCAATCAGCCCCAGCATTTT.

The chain links TRBV11-3 to TRBJ2-1; 8 positions agree with TRBD2. The CDR3 covers 15 residues. Germline-derived CDR1 and CDR2 are SGHNT and YENEEA. J lost 4 bases, V lost 2 bases, and 4 bases had no gene match. The CDR3, as DNA: TGTGCCAGCAGCTTATCGGCGGGGGGTTACAATGAGCAGTTCTTC. This gives the protein CASSLSAGGYNEQFF.

The chain uses TRBV11-2 and TRBJ1-2; the match to TRBD1 covers 8 bases. The length of the CDR3 is 17 residues. V trimming: 1 base; J trimming: 4 bases; junction bases outside the gene matches: 11. The germline V gene has CDR1 SGHAT and CDR2 FQNNGV. As DNA, the CDR3 is TGTGCCAGCAGCTTAGTTCGGTTGCAGGGGGCGAGCTATGGCTACACCTTC. Amino acid sequence: CASSLVRLQGASYGYTF.

The V gene is TRBV27, the J gene TRBJ1-2, with TRBD1 matching over 7 bases. CDR1 and CDR2 (germline): MNHEY, SMNVEV (reference sequence). The CDR3 is 15 amino acids. Trimming took 3 bases from V and 0 from J; bases not matched to a gene: 4. CDR3 sequence reads: CASSLRQGSNYGYTF. DNA for the CDR3: TGTGCCAGCAGTTTGAGACAGGGATCTAACTATGGCTACACCTTC.

The V call is TRBV6-5, the J call TRBJ2-2, with 8 positions matching TRBD1. The CDR3 spans 14 residues. The germline gives CDR1 MNHEY, CDR2 SVGAGI. The junction had 6 bases not matched to a gene; V was cut back by 6 bases and J by 6 bases. CDR3 region: CASRLQGESGELFF. The CDR3 region has the DNA TGTGCCAGCAGGTTACAGGGGGAGTCCGGGGAGCTGTTTTTT.

This chain uses TRBV3-1 (or the pseudogene TRBV3-2) with TRBJ2-2, with D possibly TRBD1 on 5 matching bases. The germline gives CDR1 LGHDT, CDR2 YNNKEL (reference sequence). V lost 2 bases, J lost 0 bases, and 13 bases lay in between. The CDR3 length is 17 residues. The CDR3 loop reads CASSQPTVPANTGELFF. DNA for the CDR3: TGTGCCAGCAGCCAACCGACAGTCCCCGCGAACACCGGGGAGCTGTTTTTT.

The rearrangement links TRBV28 to TRBJ2-7; no definite D call. V was trimmed by 3 bases and J by 2 bases, leaving 8 bases between them. The CDR3 spans 13 residues. CDR1 and CDR2 (germline): MDHEN, SYDVKM. In DNA, the CDR3 is TGTGCCAGCAGTTTGGTGACAACCTACGAGCAGTACTTC. This encodes CASSLVTTYEQYF.